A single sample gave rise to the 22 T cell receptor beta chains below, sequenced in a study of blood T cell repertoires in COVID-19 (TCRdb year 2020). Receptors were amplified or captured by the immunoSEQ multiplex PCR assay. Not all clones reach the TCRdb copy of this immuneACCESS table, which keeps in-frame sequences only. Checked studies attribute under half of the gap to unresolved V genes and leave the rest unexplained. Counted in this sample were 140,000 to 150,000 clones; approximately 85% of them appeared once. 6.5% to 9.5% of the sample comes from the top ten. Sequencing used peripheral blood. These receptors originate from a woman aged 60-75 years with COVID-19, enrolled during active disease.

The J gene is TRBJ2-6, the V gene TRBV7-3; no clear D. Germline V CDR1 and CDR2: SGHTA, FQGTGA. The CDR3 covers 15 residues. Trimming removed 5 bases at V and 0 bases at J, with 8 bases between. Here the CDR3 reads CASSPGSSGANVLTF. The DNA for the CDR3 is TGTGCCAGCAGCCCCGGTTCCTCTGGGGCCAACGTCCTGACTTTC.

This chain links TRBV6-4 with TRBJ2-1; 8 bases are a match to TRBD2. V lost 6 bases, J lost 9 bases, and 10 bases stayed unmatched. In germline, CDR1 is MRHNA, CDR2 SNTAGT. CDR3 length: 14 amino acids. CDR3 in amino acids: CASRETSVEGEQFF. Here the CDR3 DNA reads TGTGCCAGCAGGGAGACTAGCGTTGAGGGTGAGCAGTTCTTC.

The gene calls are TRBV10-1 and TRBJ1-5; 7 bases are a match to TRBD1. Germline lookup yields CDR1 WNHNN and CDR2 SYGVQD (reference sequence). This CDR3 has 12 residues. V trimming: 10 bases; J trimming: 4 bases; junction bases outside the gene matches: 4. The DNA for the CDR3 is TGCGCCAAGGGACAGCTGAATCAGCCCCAGCATTTT. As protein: CAKGQLNQPQHF.

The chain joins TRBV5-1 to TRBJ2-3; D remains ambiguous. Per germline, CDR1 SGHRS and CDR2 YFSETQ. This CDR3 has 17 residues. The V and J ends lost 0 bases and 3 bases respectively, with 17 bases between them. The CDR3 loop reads CASSLGTGLRQTDTQYF. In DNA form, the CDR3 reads TGCGCCAGCAGCTTGGGCACCGGGTTGAGGCAGACAGATACGCAGTATTTT.

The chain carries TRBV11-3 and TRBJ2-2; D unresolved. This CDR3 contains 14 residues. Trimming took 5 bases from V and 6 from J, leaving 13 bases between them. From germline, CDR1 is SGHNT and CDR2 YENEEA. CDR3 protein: CASSAWLASGELFF. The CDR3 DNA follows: TGTGCCAGCAGCGCATGGCTGGCCTCCGGGGAGCTGTTTTTT.

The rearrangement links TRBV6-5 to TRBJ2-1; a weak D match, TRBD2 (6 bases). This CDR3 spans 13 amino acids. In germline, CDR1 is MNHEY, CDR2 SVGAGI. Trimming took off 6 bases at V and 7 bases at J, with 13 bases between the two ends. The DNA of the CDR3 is TGTGCCAGCAGCACCGGGGGTTTTAATGAGCAGTTCTTC. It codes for CASSTGGFNEQFF.

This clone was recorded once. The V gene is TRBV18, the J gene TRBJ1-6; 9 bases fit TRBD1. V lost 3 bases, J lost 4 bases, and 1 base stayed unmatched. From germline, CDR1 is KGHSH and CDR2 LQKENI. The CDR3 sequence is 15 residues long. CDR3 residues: CASSPGTGYNSPLHF. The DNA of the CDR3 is TGTGCCAGCTCACCCGGGACAGGGTATAATTCACCCCTCCACTTT.

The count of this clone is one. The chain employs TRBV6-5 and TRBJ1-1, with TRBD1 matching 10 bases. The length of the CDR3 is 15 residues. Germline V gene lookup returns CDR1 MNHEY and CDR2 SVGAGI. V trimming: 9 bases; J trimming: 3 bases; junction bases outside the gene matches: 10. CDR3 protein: CASSRDRGWDTEAFF. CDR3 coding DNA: TGTGCCAGTTCCCGGGACAGGGGATGGGACACTGAAGCTTTCTTT.

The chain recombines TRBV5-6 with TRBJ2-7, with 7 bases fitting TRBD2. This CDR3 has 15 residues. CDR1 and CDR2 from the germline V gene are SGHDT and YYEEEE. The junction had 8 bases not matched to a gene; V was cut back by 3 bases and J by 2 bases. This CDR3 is CASSWQRGRAYEQYF. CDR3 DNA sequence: TGTGCCAGCAGCTGGCAGCGGGGACGGGCCTACGAGCAGTACTTC.

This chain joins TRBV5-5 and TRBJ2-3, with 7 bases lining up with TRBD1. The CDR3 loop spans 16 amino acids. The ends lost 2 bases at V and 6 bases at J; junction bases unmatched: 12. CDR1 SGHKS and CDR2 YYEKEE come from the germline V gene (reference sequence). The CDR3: CASSFEGAHGGDTQYF. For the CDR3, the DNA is TGTGCCAGCAGCTTCGAGGGGGCTCATGGTGGGGATACGCAGTATTTT.

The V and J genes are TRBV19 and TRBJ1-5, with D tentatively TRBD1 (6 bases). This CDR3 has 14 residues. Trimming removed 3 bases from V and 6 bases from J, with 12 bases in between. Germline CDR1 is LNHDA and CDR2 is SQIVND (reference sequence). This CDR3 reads CASSMGSGAQPQHF. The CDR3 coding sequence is TGTGCCAGTAGTATGGGGTCAGGGGCTCAGCCCCAGCATTTT. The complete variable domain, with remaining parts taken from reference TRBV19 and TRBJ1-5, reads DGGITQSPKYLFRKEGQNVTLSCEQNLNHDAMYWYRQDPGQGLRLIYYSQIVNDFQKGDIAEGYSVSREKKESFPLTVTSAQKNPTAFYLCASSMGSGAQPQHFGDGTRLSIL.

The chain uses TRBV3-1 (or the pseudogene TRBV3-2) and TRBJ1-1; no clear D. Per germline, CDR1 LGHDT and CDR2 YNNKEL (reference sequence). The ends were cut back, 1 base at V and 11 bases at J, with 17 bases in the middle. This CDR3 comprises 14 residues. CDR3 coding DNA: TGTGCCAGCAGCCAAGGGTACTCTTCGATGGGCGCTTTCTTT. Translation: CASSQGYSSMGAFF.

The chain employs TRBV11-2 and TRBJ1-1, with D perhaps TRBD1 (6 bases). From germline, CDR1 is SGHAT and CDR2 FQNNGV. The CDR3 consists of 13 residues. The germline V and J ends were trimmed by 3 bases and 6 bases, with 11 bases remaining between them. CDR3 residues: CASSFTSGAEAFF. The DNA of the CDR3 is TGTGCCAGCAGCTTCACCTCAGGGGCTGAAGCTTTCTTT.

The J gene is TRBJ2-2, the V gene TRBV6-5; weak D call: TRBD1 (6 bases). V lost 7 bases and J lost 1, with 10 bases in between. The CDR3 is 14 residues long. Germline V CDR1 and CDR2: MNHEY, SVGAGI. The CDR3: CASTRGRNTGELFF. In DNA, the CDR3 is TGTGCCAGCACCAGGGGAAGGAACACCGGGGAGCTGTTTTTT.

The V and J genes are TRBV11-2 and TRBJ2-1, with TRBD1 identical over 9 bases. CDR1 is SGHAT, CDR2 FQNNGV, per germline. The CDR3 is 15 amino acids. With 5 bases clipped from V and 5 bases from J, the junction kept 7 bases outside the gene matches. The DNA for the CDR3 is TGTGCCAGCAGCCTAACAGGGGGCGCAAACAATGAGCAGTTCTTC. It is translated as CASSLTGGANNEQFF.

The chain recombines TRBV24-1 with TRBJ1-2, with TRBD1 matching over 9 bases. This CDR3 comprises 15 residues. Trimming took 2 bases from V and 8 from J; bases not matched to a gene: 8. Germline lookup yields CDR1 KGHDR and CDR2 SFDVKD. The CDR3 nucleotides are TGTGCCACCAGTGATTCATCGACAGGGGGGGCAGGCTACACCTTC. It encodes CATSDSSTGGAGYTF.

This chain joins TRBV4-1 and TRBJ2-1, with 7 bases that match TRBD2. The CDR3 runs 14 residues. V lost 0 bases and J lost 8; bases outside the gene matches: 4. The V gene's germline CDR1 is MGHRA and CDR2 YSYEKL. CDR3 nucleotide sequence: TGCGCCAGCAGCCAAGATAGAACTAGCGATGAGCAGTTCTTC. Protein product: CASSQDRTSDEQFF.

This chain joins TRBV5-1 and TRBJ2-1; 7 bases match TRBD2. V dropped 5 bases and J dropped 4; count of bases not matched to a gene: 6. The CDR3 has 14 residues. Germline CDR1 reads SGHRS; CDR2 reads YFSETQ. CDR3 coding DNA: TGCGCCAGCAGTGGGGGGGACGCTTACAATGAGCAGTTCTTC. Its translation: CASSGGDAYNEQFF.

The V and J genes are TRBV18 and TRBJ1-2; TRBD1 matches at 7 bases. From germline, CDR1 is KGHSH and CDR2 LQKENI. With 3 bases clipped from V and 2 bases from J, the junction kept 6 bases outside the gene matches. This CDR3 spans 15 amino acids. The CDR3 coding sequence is TGTGCCAGCTCACCCGAGGGACAGATGAACTATGGCTACACCTTC. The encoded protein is CASSPEGQMNYGYTF.

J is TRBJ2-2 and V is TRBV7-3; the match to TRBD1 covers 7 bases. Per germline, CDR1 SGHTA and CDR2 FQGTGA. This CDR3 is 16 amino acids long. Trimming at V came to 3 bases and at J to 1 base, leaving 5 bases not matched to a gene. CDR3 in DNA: TGTGCCAGCAGCTTCCTAGGGGGCCGGAACACCGGGGAGCTGTTTTTT. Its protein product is CASSFLGGRNTGELFF.

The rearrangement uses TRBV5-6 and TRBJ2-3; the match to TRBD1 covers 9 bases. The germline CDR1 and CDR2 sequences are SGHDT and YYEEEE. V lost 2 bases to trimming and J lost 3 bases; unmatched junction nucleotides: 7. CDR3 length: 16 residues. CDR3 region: CASSLYGTGMTDTQYF. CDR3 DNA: TGTGCCAGCAGCTTATACGGGACAGGGATGACAGATACGCAGTATTTT.

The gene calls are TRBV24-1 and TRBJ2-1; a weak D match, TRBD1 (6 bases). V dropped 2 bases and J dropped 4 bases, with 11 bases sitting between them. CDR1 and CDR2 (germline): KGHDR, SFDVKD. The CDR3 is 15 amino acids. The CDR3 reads CATSDSPDRYNEQFF. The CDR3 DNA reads TGTGCCACCAGTGATTCTCCAGACAGGTACAATGAGCAGTTCTTC.